The present T cell receptor (beta chain) was sequenced within a study of response to subunit inactivated influenza vaccine. TCRdb independently ran MiXCR on the RT-PCR reads; one entry per CDR3 protein. The repertoire has 300,000 to 350,000 distinct CDR3 sequences, 20% to 25% of them found once; the top ten carry about a tenth. This clonotype was observed a handful of times. Its specificity is not known. Overall study findings and caveats: Authors suggested each seasonal influenza vaccination recruits few new T cells.

This clonotype was obtained from a man in his fifties or sixties who received an inactivated influenza vaccine. This specimen was PBMCs from blood, taken roughly 20 months after vaccination.

The CDR3 DNA reads as TGCGCCAGCAGCCAAGATATCAGTTGGAATGAAAAACTGTTTTTT. It yields the protein CASSQDISWNEKLFF. This rearrangement joins TRBV4-1 to TRBJ1-4; no definite D call. V was cut by 0 bases and J by 5 bases, with 10 bases left in between. This CDR3 is built from 15 residues. Germline V gene sequence: CDR1 MGHRA, CDR2 YSYEKL.